Given below is one T cell receptor (beta chain) in context. What it binds is not known. The sample comes from a study of tumor and adjacent non-tumor tissue in lung cancer. Study-wide results and caveats: Tumor TCR diversity, when higher, was linked to shorter survival. Compared with tumor, normal lung showed significantly lower TCR diversity.

The library came from three nested PCR rounds adapted from ARM-PCR protocols. TCRdb passed the multiplex PCR reads through MiXCR, listing each CDR3 protein once. The data show 60,000 to 85,000 distinct CDR3 sequences, with around 76% seen just once and approximately 40% held by the top ten. V lost 7 bases, J lost 6 bases, and 16 bases lay in between. Looked up from germline, CDR1 is SQVTM and CDR2 is ANQGSEA. This CDR3 region has 12 residues. RNA was extracted from bulk tissue without any cell sorting. The normal lung tissue was taken more than 3 cm from the tumor edge. Sequenced sample: distant non-tumor lung tissue. This rearrangement joins TRBV29-1 to TRBJ2-7, with D unclear. The clonotype was recovered from a man between 70 and 80 years old with non-small cell lung cancer. The CDR3 DNA reads as TGCAGCGCCCGGGTGACGAATTCCGAGCAGTACTTC. Residues: CSARVTNSEQYF.